The 18 T cell receptor beta chains below come from one sample, sequenced in a study of T cell responses to AZD1222 COVID-19 vaccine. Clones were sequenced by immunoSEQ multiplex PCR, and TCRdb holds only the in-frame ones, with some missing. The sample yields some 130,000 clones, around 86% seen once. Sequencing used peripheral blood, obtained on day 0 of AZD1222 vaccination. The receptor source for this set is an adult in good health.

The chain uses TRBV4-1 and TRBJ2-1, with D possibly matching TRBD2 (6 bases). The V end lost 0 bases, the J end lost 7 bases, and 13 bases lay between the germline ends. In germline, CDR1 is MGHRA, CDR2 YSYEKL. This CDR3 comprises 15 residues. The CDR3 nucleotides read TGCGCCAGCAGCCAAGATTACAGCGGGTGGAATGAGCAGTTCTTC. Its protein is CASSQDYSGWNEQFF.

V usage is TRBV18 and J usage is TRBJ1-1; the match to TRBD1 covers 7 bases. Trimming removed 5 bases from V and 5 bases from J; junction bases left unmatched: 8. Germline V gene data show CDR1 as KGHSH and CDR2 as LQKENI. The CDR3 contains 14 residues. CDR3 loop: CASSSFSGGTEAFF. As DNA, the CDR3 is TGTGCCAGCTCATCTTTCTCAGGGGGGACTGAAGCTTTCTTT.

This chain connects TRBV7-9 to TRBJ1-4; D is perhaps TRBD1 (6 bases). V was pared by 1 base and J by 5 bases, with 11 bases between. Germline CDR1 reads SEHNR; CDR2 reads FQNEAQ (reference sequence). The length of the CDR3 is 15 residues. Here the CDR3 reads CASSLGAGANEKLFF. The CDR3, as DNA: TGTGCCAGCAGCTTAGGGGCAGGGGCAAATGAAAAACTGTTTTTT.

The chain links TRBV9 to TRBJ2-1; D remains unclear. V was pared by 1 base and J by 0 bases, with 14 bases between. The CDR3 runs 17 residues. CDR1 is SGDLS, CDR2 YYNGEE, per germline. Here the CDR3 reads CASSVSLPSSSYNEQFF. The CDR3 region has the DNA TGTGCCAGCAGCGTAAGTCTGCCGTCAAGCTCCTACAATGAGCAGTTCTTC. The full variable domain, its missing parts supplied by reference TRBV9 and TRBJ2-1, is DSGVTQTPKHLITATGQRVTLRCSPRSGDLSVYWYQQSLDQGLQFLIQYYNGEERAKGNILERFSAQQFPDLHSELNLSSLELGDSALYFCASSVSLPSSSYNEQFFGPGTRLTVL.

This clone was detected once. The chain has TRBV9 and TRBJ1-2, with 9 bases fitting TRBD1. The ends lost 3 bases at V and 8 bases at J; junction bases unmatched: 5. The CDR3 is 13 residues long. In germline, CDR1 is SGDLS, CDR2 YYNGEE. The CDR3 DNA reads TGTGCCAGCAGCGCGGGACAGGGAGACGGCTACACCTTC. It is translated as CASSAGQGDGYTF.

V gene TRBV19 combines with J gene TRBJ1-5; D is unclear. Germline CDR1 reads LNHDA; CDR2 reads SQIVND (reference sequence). The CDR3 has 18 amino acids. The V gene lost 0 bases and the J gene lost 0 bases, with 15 bases spanning the gap. DNA for the CDR3: TGTGCCAGTAGTATAGAGCAGCCAATTTCCTCTAGCAATCAGCCCCAGCATTTT. Its translation is CASSIEQPISSSNQPQHF. Together with reference TRBV19 and TRBJ1-5, the CDR3 gives the full variable domain: DGGITQSPKYLFRKEGQNVTLSCEQNLNHDAMYWYRQDPGQGLRLIYYSQIVNDFQKGDIAEGYSVSREKKESFPLTVTSAQKNPTAFYLCASSIEQPISSSNQPQHFGDGTRLSIL.

The rearrangement links TRBV2 to TRBJ1-5; D may be TRBD1 (6 bases). Germline-derived CDR1 and CDR2 are SNHLY and FYNNEI. The V gene lost 1 base and the J gene lost 4 bases, with 8 bases spanning the gap. The CDR3 has 14 amino acids. The CDR3 nucleotides are TGTGCCAGCAGTGAAGAGACAGGAAATCAGCCCCAGCATTTT. Translating it yields CASSEETGNQPQHF.

This rearrangement joins TRBV6-4 to TRBJ2-7; 8 bases line up with TRBD2. The CDR3 is made up of 15 amino acids. Germline V gene lookup returns CDR1 MRHNA and CDR2 SNTAGT. V shed 2 bases, J shed 2 bases, and the junction held 5 bases outside the gene matches. CDR3 in DNA: TGTGCCAGCAGTGACCAGGCGGGGGGACCCTACGAGCAGTACTTC. As protein: CASSDQAGGPYEQYF.

The J gene is TRBJ2-1, the V gene TRBV5-6; 7 bases are shared with TRBD2. Germline V gene lookup returns CDR1 SGHDT and CDR2 YYEEEE. CDR3 length: 16 residues. J lost 6 bases, V lost 3 bases, and 12 bases had no gene match. The CDR3 is CASSSTWTRSRNEQFF. The CDR3 nucleotides are TGTGCCAGCAGCTCTACCTGGACTAGAAGCCGCAATGAGCAGTTCTTC.

The chain recombines TRBV29-1 with TRBJ2-4, with D possibly matching TRBD2 (5 bases). V was pared by 4 bases and J by 0 bases, with 7 bases between. CDR1 is SQVTM, CDR2 ANQGSEA, per germline. The CDR3 is 13 residues long. The CDR3 region is CSVVGLAKNIQYF. CDR3 sequence (DNA): TGCAGCGTTGTTGGACTAGCCAAAAACATTCAGTACTTC.

The chain carries TRBV19 and TRBJ2-1; TRBD1 is a possible D gene (5 bases). The CDR3 spans 13 residues. With 6 bases removed from V and 6 bases from J, the gap between germline ends came to 12 bases. From germline, CDR1 is LNHDA and CDR2 SQIVND (reference sequence). This CDR3 reads CASSGRVFNEQFF. The CDR3 DNA sequence: TGTGCCAGTAGCGGCAGGGTTTTCAATGAGCAGTTCTTC.

V and J are TRBV5-1 and TRBJ2-3, with unresolved D. The ends were cut back, 6 bases at V and 6 bases at J, with 8 bases in the middle. The germline gives CDR1 SGHRS, CDR2 YFSETQ. This CDR3 contains 11 residues. CDR3 coding DNA: TGCGCCAGCACCCTTTGGGATACGCAGTATTTT. It specifies CASTLWDTQYF.

The rearrangement joins TRBV10-2 to TRBJ1-6; D is uncertain. V was shortened by 3 bases and J by 0 bases, with 6 bases between the two germline ends. CDR1 and CDR2 from the germline V gene are WSHSY and SAAADI. This CDR3 is built from 15 residues. CDR3 loop: CASSDTSSYNSPLHF. In DNA, the CDR3 is TGCGCCAGCAGTGATACGAGCTCCTATAATTCACCCCTCCACTTT.

The J gene is TRBJ2-2, the V gene TRBV3-1 (or the pseudogene TRBV3-2); D is possibly TRBD1 (6 bases). The CDR3 covers 17 residues. V was shortened by 0 bases and J by 1 base, with 12 bases between the two germline ends. Germline loops: CDR1 LGHDT, CDR2 YNNKEL (reference sequence). The CDR3 spells CASSQDQLRGNTGELFF. CDR3 sequence (DNA): TGTGCCAGCAGCCAAGATCAGCTCAGGGGGAACACCGGGGAGCTGTTTTTT.

The rearrangement uses TRBV5-1 and TRBJ1-6; no firm D call. Germline CDR1 SGHRS, CDR2 YFSETQ. CDR3 length: 16 amino acids. The ends were cut back, 1 base at V and 4 bases at J, with 12 bases in the middle. The CDR3 here is CASSLFGTSYNSPLHF. CDR3 nucleotide sequence: TGCGCCAGCAGCTTGTTCGGCACCTCTTATAATTCACCCCTCCACTTT.

This clone was picked up a small number of times. The J gene is TRBJ2-2, the V gene TRBV3-1 (or the pseudogene TRBV3-2), with D maybe TRBD1 (6 bases). The length of the CDR3 is 13 residues. Trimming pared 3 bases from V and 8 bases from J, leaving 10 bases between. The V gene's germline CDR1 is LGHDT and CDR2 YNNKEL (reference sequence). The CDR3 region has the DNA TGTGCCAGCAGCCAGGGTACAGGGGGGGAGCTGTTTTTT. Protein sequence: CASSQGTGGELFF.

This rearrangement joins TRBV4-2 to TRBJ2-2; D perhaps matches TRBD2 (5 bases). The CDR3 has 16 amino acids. V was pared by 1 base and J by 3 bases, with 12 bases between. Germline-derived CDR1 and CDR2 are LGHNA and YNFKEQ. The DNA for the CDR3 is TGTGCCAGCAGCCAAGGAGGCGGGTCAGACACCGGGGAGCTGTTTTTT. Amino acid sequence: CASSQGGGSDTGELFF.

The gene calls are TRBV4-3 and TRBJ1-4, with 7 nucleotides matching TRBD1. V gave up 2 bases and J gave up 10 bases; unmatched junction bases: 10. Germline loops: CDR1 LGHNA, CDR2 YSLEER. There are 15 residues in the CDR3. Here the CDR3 reads CASSQSGQDRRKLFF. The CDR3 bases are TGCGCCAGCAGCCAATCAGGACAGGATAGGCGAAAACTGTTTTTT.